These 27 T cell receptor beta chains originate from one sample sequenced in a study of blood T cell repertoires in COVID-19. Produced via immunoSEQ multiplex PCR; TCRdb's table is partial and in-frame only. The table lists about 59,000 clones, 70% to 90% of them singletons. Material for sequencing was peripheral blood. The receptor set was obtained from a man in his sixties with COVID-19, enrolled during active disease.

This chain joins TRBV6-6 and TRBJ2-7; D is undetermined. CDR1 is MNHNY, CDR2 SVGAGI, per germline (reference sequence). The CDR3 has 12 residues. Trimming left V 4 bases short and J 3 bases short, with 7 bases between. DNA of the CDR3: TGTGCCAGCAGTTTGCTCAGCTACGAGCAGTACTTC. Translating gives CASSLLSYEQYF.

The chain joins TRBV13 to TRBJ2-5; 10 bases line up with TRBD2. Unmatched junction bases numbered 5, after V lost 2 bases and J lost 2 bases. Germline V gene sequence: CDR1 PRHDT, CDR2 FYEKMQ (reference sequence). The CDR3 loop spans 16 amino acids. The CDR3 here is CASSLKRTSGQETQYF. CDR3 sequence (DNA): TGTGCCAGCAGCTTAAAGAGGACTAGCGGACAAGAGACCCAGTACTTC.

This clone has only one observation. The J gene is TRBJ1-4, the V gene TRBV16; D remains unclear. The CDR3 has 15 residues. Between the trimmed V and J ends, which lost 3 bases and 3 bases, there was a span of 11 bases. Germline assignment: CDR1 KGHSY and CDR2 FQNENV. The CDR3 region has the DNA TGTGCCAGCAGCCACCGGGAAGTAGCTAATGAAAAACTGTTTTTT. It is translated as CASSHREVANEKLFF.

The rearrangement uses TRBV29-1 and TRBJ1-4; no firm D call. The germline CDR1 and CDR2 sequences are SQVTM and ANQGSEA. CDR3 size: 14 residues. The germline V and J ends were trimmed by 6 bases and 7 bases, with 18 bases remaining between them. The CDR3 region has the DNA TGCAGCGTGCCCGCTGAGGGTTTAAGTGAAAAACTGTTTTTT. Protein sequence: CSVPAEGLSEKLFF.

This clone was counted between two and nine times. This chain connects TRBV19 to TRBJ2-1; 9 bases fit TRBD1. Germline CDR1 LNHDA, CDR2 SQIVND (reference sequence). Trimming at V came to 3 bases and at J to 3 bases, leaving 3 bases not matched to a gene. The CDR3 totals 15 residues. CDR3 sequence reads: CASSMMGQGYNEQFF. CDR3 DNA sequence: TGTGCCAGTAGTATGATGGGACAGGGCTACAATGAGCAGTTCTTC.

This clone was picked up a small number of times. The chain employs TRBV19 and TRBJ1-3; 10 positions match TRBD1. The V and J ends lost 4 bases and 3 bases, in that order; junction bases with no gene match: 9. The germline V gene has CDR1 LNHDA and CDR2 SQIVND (reference sequence). CDR3 size: 17 residues. The CDR3 region is CASSRDRGRVVGNTIYF. The CDR3, as DNA: TGTGCCAGTAGTAGAGACAGGGGGCGAGTGGTTGGAAACACCATATATTTT.

The chain uses TRBV4-3 and TRBJ1-5; 9 bases line up with TRBD1. The CDR3 is made up of 16 amino acids. V shed 0 bases, J shed 5 bases, and the junction held 5 bases outside the gene matches. In germline, CDR1 is LGHNA, CDR2 YSLEER. This CDR3 reads CASSQERGQGHQPQHF. The CDR3 DNA is TGCGCCAGCAGCCAAGAGAGGGGACAGGGCCATCAGCCCCAGCATTTT.

The J gene is TRBJ2-3, the V gene TRBV11-2; 9 nucleotides match TRBD1. J lost 5 bases, V lost 3 bases, and 9 bases had no gene match. CDR3 length equals 16 residues. Germline CDR1 is SGHAT and CDR2 is FQNNGV. CDR3 in DNA: TGTGCCAGCAGCTTGGCTCCGGGACAGGGCCGAGATACGCAGTATTTT. Amino acids: CASSLAPGQGRDTQYF.

This chain links TRBV11-2 with TRBJ2-1; 12 bases map to TRBD2. J gave up 5 bases and V 6 bases, and 5 bases lay outside the gene matches. The CDR3 runs to 15 residues. Per the germline V gene, CDR1 is SGHAT and CDR2 is FQNNGV. The CDR3 loop reads CASRRLAGGNNEQFF. DNA of the CDR3: TGTGCCAGCAGACGGCTAGCGGGAGGGAACAATGAGCAGTTCTTC. Together with reference TRBV11-2 and TRBJ2-1, the CDR3 gives the full variable domain: EAGVAQSPRYKIIEKRQSVAFWCNPISGHATLYWYQQILGQGPKLLIQFQNNGVVDDSQLPKDRFSAERLKGVDSTLKIQPAKLEDSAVYLCASRRLAGGNNEQFFGPGTRLTVL.

This clone was picked up many times. V usage is TRBV5-4 and J usage is TRBJ1-3; 9 nucleotides align to TRBD1. CDR3 length equals 16 residues. Trimming at V came to 0 bases and at J to 6 bases, leaving 7 bases not matched to a gene. CDR1 and CDR2 (germline): SGHNT, YYREEE (reference sequence). The CDR3 region is CASSLDGTGRANTIYF. CDR3 DNA sequence: TGTGCCAGCAGCTTGGACGGGACAGGGAGAGCAAACACCATATATTTT.

The gene calls are TRBV12-5 and TRBJ2-3; a weak D match, TRBD1 (6 bases). The CDR3 is 14 amino acids. Per the germline V gene, CDR1 is LGHNT and CDR2 is FRNRAP. The V end lost 3 bases, the J end lost 5 bases, and 12 bases lay between the germline ends. CDR3 coding DNA: TGTGCTAGTGGTTTCGAAGTAGGGGGAGATACGCAGTATTTT. Translated: CASGFEVGGDTQYF.

The chain carries TRBV18 and TRBJ2-7, with a tentative D call TRBD2 (5 bases). The CDR3 contains 12 residues. Germline CDR1 and CDR2: KGHSH and LQKENI. Deletions cut 2 bases from V and 4 bases from J, with 6 bases between. The DNA for the CDR3 is TGTGCCAGCTCACCAGAGGGTTACGAGCAGTACTTC. Protein sequence: CASSPEGYEQYF.

This chain connects TRBV11-2 to TRBJ2-7; possible D gene TRBD1, 6 bases. This CDR3 has 15 residues. CDR1 is SGHAT, CDR2 FQNNGV, per germline. V shed 4 bases and J shed 5 bases, with 18 bases lying between them. The CDR3 DNA is TGTGCCAGCAGCTCCCTACTCGGACAGTACAACGAGCAGTACTTC. It specifies CASSSLLGQYNEQYF. Full variable domain (remainder filled in from reference TRBV11-2 and TRBJ2-7): EAGVAQSPRYKIIEKRQSVAFWCNPISGHATLYWYQQILGQGPKLLIQFQNNGVVDDSQLPKDRFSAERLKGVDSTLKIQPAKLEDSAVYLCASSSLLGQYNEQYFGPGTRLTVT.

The rearrangement links TRBV3-1 (or the pseudogene TRBV3-2) to TRBJ2-1, with a weak D call TRBD2 (7 bases). The CDR3 is 15 residues long. CDR1 is LGHDT, CDR2 YNNKEL, per germline (reference sequence). V lost 4 bases and J lost 6, with 16 bases in between. CDR3 region: CASSRRGGAVNEQFF. The CDR3 DNA reads as TGTGCCAGCAGCCGGAGGGGGGGGGCCGTCAATGAGCAGTTCTTC.

The chain combines TRBV7-2 with TRBJ1-1; no clear D. Germline CDR1 is SGHTA and CDR2 is FQGNSA. CDR3 length equals 13 residues. V gave up 1 base and J gave up 5 bases, with 8 bases separating them. The CDR3 protein is CASSLVGRTEAFF. CDR3 in DNA: TGTGCCAGCAGCTTAGTCGGCAGGACTGAAGCTTTCTTT.

The gene calls are TRBV7-9 and TRBJ1-4, with TRBD1 as a possible D gene (5 bases). Germline lookup yields CDR1 SEHNR and CDR2 FQNEAQ (reference sequence). This CDR3 contains 14 residues. Trimming pared 1 base from V and 8 bases from J, leaving 11 bases between. The CDR3 loop is CASSLGQGSEKLFF. Here the CDR3 DNA reads TGTGCCAGCAGCTTAGGTCAGGGATCGGAAAAACTGTTTTTT.

This clone was detected a few times. The rearrangement uses TRBV7-9 and TRBJ1-6; no clear D gene. Trimming stripped 1 base from V and 8 bases from J, with 6 bases between. The length of the CDR3 is 13 residues. From germline, CDR1 is SEHNR and CDR2 FQNEAQ (reference sequence). The CDR3 is CASSLDSDSPLHF. The CDR3, as DNA: TGTGCCAGCAGCTTAGACAGTGATTCACCCCTCCACTTT.

In its sample, this clone was seen many times. The V and J genes are TRBV7-9 and TRBJ1-1; tentative D call: TRBD1 (6 bases). The CDR3 has 14 amino acids. V was cut by 7 bases and J by 4 bases, with 16 bases left in between. Germline loops: CDR1 SEHNR, CDR2 FQNEAQ (reference sequence). The CDR3: CASTVQQGSTEAFF. DNA for the CDR3: TGTGCCAGCACCGTCCAGCAGGGGTCCACTGAAGCTTTCTTT.

The genes are TRBV5-1 and TRBJ2-2; the match to TRBD1 covers 8 bases. V trimming: 3 bases; J trimming: 4 bases; junction bases outside the gene matches: 8. The CDR3 consists of 16 residues. Germline V gene lookup returns CDR1 SGHRS and CDR2 YFSETQ. Here the CDR3 DNA reads TGCGCCAGCAGCTCACCCCAGGGGGCCGCCACCGGGGAGCTGTTTTTT. Translated: CASSSPQGAATGELFF.

CDR3 bases: TGTGCCAGCAGCCCTCCCGGCGCAGCGGGGGGGCCGGGGAATGAGCAGTTCTTC. This codes for CASSPPGAAGGPGNEQFF. This chain connects TRBV5-4 to TRBJ2-1; 10 nucleotides align to TRBD2. V lost 4 bases to trimming and J lost 7 bases; unmatched junction nucleotides: 17. Per the germline V gene, CDR1 is SGHNT and CDR2 is YYREEE (reference sequence). The CDR3 loop spans 18 amino acids.

The chain links TRBV7-9 to TRBJ1-1, with 7 bases fitting TRBD1. V lost 5 bases to trimming and J lost 0 bases; unmatched junction nucleotides: 6. The CDR3 length is 15 residues. Germline assignment: CDR1 SEHNR and CDR2 FQNEAQ (reference sequence). CDR3 in DNA: TGTGCCAGCAGCCCCCGACAGGGTATGAACACTGAAGCTTTCTTT. Amino acid sequence: CASSPRQGMNTEAFF. The variable domain in full, completed from reference TRBV7-9 and TRBJ1-1, reads DTGVSQNPRHKITKRGQNVTFRCDPISEHNRLYWYRQTLGQGPEFLTYFQNEAQLEKSRLLSDRFSAERPKGSFSTLEIQRTEQGDSAMYLCASSPRQGMNTEAFFGQGTRLTVV.

V usage is TRBV2 and J usage is TRBJ2-3; TRBD2 matches at 12 bases. Trimming took 4 bases from V and 4 from J; bases not matched to a gene: 18. This CDR3 contains 20 residues. Germline CDR1 reads SNHLY; CDR2 reads FYNNEI. DNA for the CDR3: TGTGCCAGCAGTGGACCAGGCCAGCGGAGGACTAGCGGGATTGCAGATACGCAGTATTTT. Protein product: CASSGPGQRRTSGIADTQYF.

The chain carries TRBV12-3 or TRBV12-4 and TRBJ2-1; D gene ambiguous. The CDR3 loop spans 13 amino acids. Trimming removed 6 bases at V and 7 bases at J, with 13 bases between. For the CDR3, the DNA is TGTGCCAGCAGCAAAAGCTCTAGGAATGAGCAGTTCTTC. Residues: CASSKSSRNEQFF.

The J gene is TRBJ1-4, the V gene TRBV29-1, with D unclear. This CDR3 has 14 residues. The germline gives CDR1 SQVTM, CDR2 ANQGSEA. Trimming pared 0 bases from V and 3 bases from J, leaving 8 bases between. In nucleotides, the CDR3 is TGCAGCGTTGAAGATTCGTCCGCTAATGAAAAACTGTTTTTT. This gives the protein CSVEDSSANEKLFF.

CDR3 DNA: TGTGCCAGCAGTCCTACCGGGGATACGCAGTATTTT. Protein product: CASSPTGDTQYF. The chain joins TRBV2 to TRBJ2-3, with D hard to call. Germline V gene lookup returns CDR1 SNHLY and CDR2 FYNNEI. This CDR3 has 12 amino acids. Between the trimmed V and J ends, which lost 5 bases and 6 bases, there was a span of 9 bases.

This clone has only a few counts. This chain links TRBV10-2 with TRBJ1-2; TRBD1 is a possible D gene (6 bases). The CDR3 length is 12 residues. V was shortened by 6 bases and J by 4 bases, with 9 bases between the two germline ends. Germline CDR1 reads WSHSY; CDR2 reads SAAADI. CDR3 sequence (DNA): TGCGCCAGCAGGACGGACAGCTATGGCTACACCTTC. The encoded protein is CASRTDSYGYTF.

The V call is TRBV6-6, the J call TRBJ2-5; the match to TRBD1 covers 10 bases. CDR1 is MNHNY, CDR2 SVGAGI, per germline (reference sequence). V shed 5 bases and J 2 bases; nucleotides not matched to a gene: 2. The CDR3 covers 14 residues. The chain's CDR3 is CASSRQGAQETQYF. The CDR3 bases are TGTGCCAGCAGTCGACAGGGGGCACAAGAGACCCAGTACTTC.